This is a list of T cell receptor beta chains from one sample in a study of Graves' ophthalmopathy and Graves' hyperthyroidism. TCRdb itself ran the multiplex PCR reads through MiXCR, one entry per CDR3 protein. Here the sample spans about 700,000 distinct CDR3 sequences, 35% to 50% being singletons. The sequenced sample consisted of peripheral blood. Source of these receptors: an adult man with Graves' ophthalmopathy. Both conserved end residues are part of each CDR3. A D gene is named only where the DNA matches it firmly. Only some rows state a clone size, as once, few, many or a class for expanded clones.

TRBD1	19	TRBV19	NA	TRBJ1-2	TGTGCCAGTAGGGTCCGGAAAATCATCCTGGACAGGGGGCATTTTGGCTGCACCTTC	CASRVRKIILDRGHFGCTF
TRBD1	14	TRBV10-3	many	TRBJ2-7	TGTGCCGTCAACAGGGGGCGCGAAGACTACGAGCAGTACTTC	CAVNRGREDYEQYF
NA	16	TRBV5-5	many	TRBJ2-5	TGTGCCAGCAGCTTGCCCCGGACTACCAACACGGAGACCCAGTACTTC	CASSLPRTTNTETQYF
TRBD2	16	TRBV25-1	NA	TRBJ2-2	TGTGCCAGCAGTTTTTTCGGGAGGGTCAACACCGGGGAGCTGTTTTTT	CASSFFGRVNTGELFF
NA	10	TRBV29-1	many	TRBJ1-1	TGCAGCGTCCTAGTACCTGAAGCTTTCTTT	CSVLVPEAFF
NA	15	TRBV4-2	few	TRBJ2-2	TGTGCCAGCAGCTGGTGGACGGGGAACACCGGGGAGCTGTTTTTT	CASSWWTGNTGELFF
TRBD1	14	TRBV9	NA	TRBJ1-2	TGTGCCTGCAGCGATGGACAGGGGAGTTTGGGCTACACCTTC	CACSDGQGSLGYTF
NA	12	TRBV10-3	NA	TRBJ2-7	TGTGCCATCAGGCCCCGAAGTGGGTTCCAGTACTTC	CAIRPRSGFQYF
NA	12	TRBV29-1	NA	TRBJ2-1	TGCAGCGTCGAGGCAGGGATTAATGAGCAGTTCTTC	CSVEAGINEQFF
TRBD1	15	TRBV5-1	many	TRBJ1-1	TGCGCCAGCAGCATCATGGGACAGTTGAACACTGAAGCTTTCTTT	CASSIMGQLNTEAFF